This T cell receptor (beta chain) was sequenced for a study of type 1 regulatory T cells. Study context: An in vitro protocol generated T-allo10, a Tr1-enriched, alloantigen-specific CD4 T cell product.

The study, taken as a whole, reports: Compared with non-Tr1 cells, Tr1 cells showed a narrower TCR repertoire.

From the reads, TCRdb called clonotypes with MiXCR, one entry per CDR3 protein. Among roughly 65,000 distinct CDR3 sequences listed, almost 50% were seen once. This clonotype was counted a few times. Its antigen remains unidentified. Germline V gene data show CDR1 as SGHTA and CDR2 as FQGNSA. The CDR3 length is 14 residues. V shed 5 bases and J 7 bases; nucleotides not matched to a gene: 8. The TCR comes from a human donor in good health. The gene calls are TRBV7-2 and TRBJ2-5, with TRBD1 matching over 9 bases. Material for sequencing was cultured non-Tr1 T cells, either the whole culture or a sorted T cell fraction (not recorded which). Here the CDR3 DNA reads TGTGCCAGCAGCCAACAGGGGGCTGCGGGGACCCAGTACTTC. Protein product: CASSQQGAAGTQYF.